A single T cell receptor (beta chain) is shown here with its context. This entry comes from a study of blood T cell repertoires in COVID-19. About the research overall: PBMCs, B-cell-depleted T cells, or T cells were the source of the cDNA or gDNA that made up the material.

The data were produced by immunoSEQ multiplex PCR, yet TCRdb's version contains in-frame clones alone and is incomplete. Here the sample spans fewer than 150,000 clones, approximately 88% being singletons. V shed 8 bases and J 10 bases; nucleotides not matched to a gene: 18. Germline V gives CDR1 MNHEY, CDR2 SVGEGT. This CDR3 has 16 residues. The sample consisted of peripheral blood. The origin of this receptor is a woman in her thirties or forties with acute or convalescent COVID-19. V usage is TRBV6-2 or TRBV6-3 and J usage is TRBJ2-1, with 9 bases matching TRBD2. The CDR3 DNA is TGTGCCAGCGGCCGACCTAGCGGGGTGGGGACAGCCGAGCAGTTCTTC. It translates to CASGRPSGVGTAEQFF.